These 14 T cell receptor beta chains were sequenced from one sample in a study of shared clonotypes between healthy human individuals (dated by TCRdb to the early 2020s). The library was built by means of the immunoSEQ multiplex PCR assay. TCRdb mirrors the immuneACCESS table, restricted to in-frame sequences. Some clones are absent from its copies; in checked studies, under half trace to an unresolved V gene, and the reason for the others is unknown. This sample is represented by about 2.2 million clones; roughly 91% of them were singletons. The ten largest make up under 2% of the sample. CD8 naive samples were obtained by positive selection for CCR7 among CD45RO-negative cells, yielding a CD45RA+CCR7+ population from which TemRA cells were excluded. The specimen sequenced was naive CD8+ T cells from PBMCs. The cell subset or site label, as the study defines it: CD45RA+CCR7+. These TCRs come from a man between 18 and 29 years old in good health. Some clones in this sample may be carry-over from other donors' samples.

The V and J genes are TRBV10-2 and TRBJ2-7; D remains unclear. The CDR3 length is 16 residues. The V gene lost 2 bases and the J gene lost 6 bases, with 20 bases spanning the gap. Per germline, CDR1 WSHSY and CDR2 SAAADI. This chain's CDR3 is CASSEPGVGSFGEQYF. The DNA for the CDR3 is TGCGCCAGCAGTGAGCCCGGCGTAGGGTCGTTCGGCGAGCAGTACTTC.

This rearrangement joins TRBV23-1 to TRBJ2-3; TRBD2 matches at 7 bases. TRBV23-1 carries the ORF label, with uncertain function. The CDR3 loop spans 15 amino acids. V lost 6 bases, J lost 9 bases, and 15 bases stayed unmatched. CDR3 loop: CASSPSGLPTGTQYF. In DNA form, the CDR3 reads TGCGCCAGCAGCCCTAGCGGACTCCCCACGGGGACGCAGTATTTT.

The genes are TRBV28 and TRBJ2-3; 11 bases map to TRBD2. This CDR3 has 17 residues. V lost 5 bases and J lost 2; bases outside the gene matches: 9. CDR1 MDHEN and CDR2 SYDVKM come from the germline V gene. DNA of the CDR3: TGTGCCAGCAGTCTCATGGGACTAGCGGAGAACACAGATACGCAGTATTTT. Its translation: CASSLMGLAENTDTQYF.

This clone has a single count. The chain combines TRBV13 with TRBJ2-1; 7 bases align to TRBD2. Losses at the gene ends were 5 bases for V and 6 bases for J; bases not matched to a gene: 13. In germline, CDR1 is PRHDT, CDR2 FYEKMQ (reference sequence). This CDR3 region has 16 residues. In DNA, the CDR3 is TGTGCCAGCAGCCCCCATTGGGCGGGAGAGGCCAATGAGCAGTTCTTC. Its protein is CASSPHWAGEANEQFF. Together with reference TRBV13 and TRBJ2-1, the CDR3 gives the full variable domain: AAGVIQSPRHLIKEKRETATLKCYPIPRHDTVYWYQQGPGQDPQFLISFYEKMQSDKGSIPDRFSAQQFSDYHSELNMSSLELGDSALYFCASSPHWAGEANEQFFGPGTRLTVL.

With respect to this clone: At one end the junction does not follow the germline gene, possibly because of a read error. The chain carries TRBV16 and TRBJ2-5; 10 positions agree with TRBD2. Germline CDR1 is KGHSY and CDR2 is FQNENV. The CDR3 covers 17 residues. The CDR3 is CASSQFDQREGQKTQYF. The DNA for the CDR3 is TGTGCCAGCAGCCAATTTGACCAGCGGGAGGGCCAAAAGACCCAGTACTTC.

As DNA, the CDR3 is TGTGCCAGCAGCCCCCGGGACTACAACAATGAGCAGTTCTTC. It specifies CASSPRDYNNEQFF. The rearrangement joins TRBV7-6 to TRBJ2-1; 7 positions agree with TRBD2. The CDR3 is 14 amino acids. Germline-derived CDR1 and CDR2 are SGHVS and FNYEAQ. V trimming: 5 bases; J trimming: 5 bases; junction bases outside the gene matches: 6.

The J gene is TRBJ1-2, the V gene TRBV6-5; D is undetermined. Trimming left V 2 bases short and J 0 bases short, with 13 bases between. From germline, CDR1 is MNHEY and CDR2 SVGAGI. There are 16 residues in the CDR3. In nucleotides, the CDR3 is TGTGCCAGCAGTTACAATCAGAGATATTCTAACTATGGCTACACCTTC. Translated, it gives CASSYNQRYSNYGYTF.

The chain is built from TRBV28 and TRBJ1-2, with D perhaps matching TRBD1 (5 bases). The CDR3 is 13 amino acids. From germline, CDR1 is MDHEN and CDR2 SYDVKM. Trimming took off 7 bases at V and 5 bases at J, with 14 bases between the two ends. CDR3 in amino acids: CASNPGGVYGYTF. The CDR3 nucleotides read TGTGCCAGCAACCCGGGGGGAGTATATGGCTACACCTTC.

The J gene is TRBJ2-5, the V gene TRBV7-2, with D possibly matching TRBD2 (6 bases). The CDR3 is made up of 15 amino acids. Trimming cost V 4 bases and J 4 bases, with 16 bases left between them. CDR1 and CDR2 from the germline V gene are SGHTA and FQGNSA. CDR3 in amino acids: CASSWGVGGLETQYF. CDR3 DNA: TGTGCCAGCAGCTGGGGCGTTGGAGGGCTAGAGACCCAGTACTTC.

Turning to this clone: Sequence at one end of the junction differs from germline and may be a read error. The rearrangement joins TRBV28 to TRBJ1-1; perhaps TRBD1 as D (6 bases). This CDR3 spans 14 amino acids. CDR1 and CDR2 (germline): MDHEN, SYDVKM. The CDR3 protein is CASSSPYRDTEAFF. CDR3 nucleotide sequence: TGTGCCAGCAGTTCCCCATACCGGGACACGGAAGCTTTCTTT.

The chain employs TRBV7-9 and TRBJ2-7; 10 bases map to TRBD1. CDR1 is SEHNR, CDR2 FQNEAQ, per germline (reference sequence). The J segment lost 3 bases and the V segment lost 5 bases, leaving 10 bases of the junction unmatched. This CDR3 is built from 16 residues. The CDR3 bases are TGTGCCAGCAGCAACCGGGACAGGGGAACGGGCTACGAGCAGTACTTC. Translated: CASSNRDRGTGYEQYF.

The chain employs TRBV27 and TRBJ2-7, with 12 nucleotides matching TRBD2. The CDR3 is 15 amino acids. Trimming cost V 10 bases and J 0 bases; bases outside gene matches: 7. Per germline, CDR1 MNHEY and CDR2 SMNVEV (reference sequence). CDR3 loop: CATLGLAGFSYEQYF. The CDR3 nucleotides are TGTGCCACTCTGGGACTAGCGGGCTTCTCCTACGAGCAGTACTTC.

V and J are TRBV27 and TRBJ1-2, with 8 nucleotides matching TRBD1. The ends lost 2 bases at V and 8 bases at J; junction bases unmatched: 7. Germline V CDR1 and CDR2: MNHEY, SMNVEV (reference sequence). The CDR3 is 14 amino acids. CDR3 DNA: TGTGCCAGCAGTTTAGGACAGGGCTATGAGGGCTACACCTTC. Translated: CASSLGQGYEGYTF.

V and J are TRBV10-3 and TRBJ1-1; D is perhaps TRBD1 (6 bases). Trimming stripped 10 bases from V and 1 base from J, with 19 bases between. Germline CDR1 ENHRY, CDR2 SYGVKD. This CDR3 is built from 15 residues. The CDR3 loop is CATKGPETGNTEAFF. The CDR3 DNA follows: TGTGCCACCAAGGGACCAGAGACAGGGAACACTGAAGCTTTCTTT.